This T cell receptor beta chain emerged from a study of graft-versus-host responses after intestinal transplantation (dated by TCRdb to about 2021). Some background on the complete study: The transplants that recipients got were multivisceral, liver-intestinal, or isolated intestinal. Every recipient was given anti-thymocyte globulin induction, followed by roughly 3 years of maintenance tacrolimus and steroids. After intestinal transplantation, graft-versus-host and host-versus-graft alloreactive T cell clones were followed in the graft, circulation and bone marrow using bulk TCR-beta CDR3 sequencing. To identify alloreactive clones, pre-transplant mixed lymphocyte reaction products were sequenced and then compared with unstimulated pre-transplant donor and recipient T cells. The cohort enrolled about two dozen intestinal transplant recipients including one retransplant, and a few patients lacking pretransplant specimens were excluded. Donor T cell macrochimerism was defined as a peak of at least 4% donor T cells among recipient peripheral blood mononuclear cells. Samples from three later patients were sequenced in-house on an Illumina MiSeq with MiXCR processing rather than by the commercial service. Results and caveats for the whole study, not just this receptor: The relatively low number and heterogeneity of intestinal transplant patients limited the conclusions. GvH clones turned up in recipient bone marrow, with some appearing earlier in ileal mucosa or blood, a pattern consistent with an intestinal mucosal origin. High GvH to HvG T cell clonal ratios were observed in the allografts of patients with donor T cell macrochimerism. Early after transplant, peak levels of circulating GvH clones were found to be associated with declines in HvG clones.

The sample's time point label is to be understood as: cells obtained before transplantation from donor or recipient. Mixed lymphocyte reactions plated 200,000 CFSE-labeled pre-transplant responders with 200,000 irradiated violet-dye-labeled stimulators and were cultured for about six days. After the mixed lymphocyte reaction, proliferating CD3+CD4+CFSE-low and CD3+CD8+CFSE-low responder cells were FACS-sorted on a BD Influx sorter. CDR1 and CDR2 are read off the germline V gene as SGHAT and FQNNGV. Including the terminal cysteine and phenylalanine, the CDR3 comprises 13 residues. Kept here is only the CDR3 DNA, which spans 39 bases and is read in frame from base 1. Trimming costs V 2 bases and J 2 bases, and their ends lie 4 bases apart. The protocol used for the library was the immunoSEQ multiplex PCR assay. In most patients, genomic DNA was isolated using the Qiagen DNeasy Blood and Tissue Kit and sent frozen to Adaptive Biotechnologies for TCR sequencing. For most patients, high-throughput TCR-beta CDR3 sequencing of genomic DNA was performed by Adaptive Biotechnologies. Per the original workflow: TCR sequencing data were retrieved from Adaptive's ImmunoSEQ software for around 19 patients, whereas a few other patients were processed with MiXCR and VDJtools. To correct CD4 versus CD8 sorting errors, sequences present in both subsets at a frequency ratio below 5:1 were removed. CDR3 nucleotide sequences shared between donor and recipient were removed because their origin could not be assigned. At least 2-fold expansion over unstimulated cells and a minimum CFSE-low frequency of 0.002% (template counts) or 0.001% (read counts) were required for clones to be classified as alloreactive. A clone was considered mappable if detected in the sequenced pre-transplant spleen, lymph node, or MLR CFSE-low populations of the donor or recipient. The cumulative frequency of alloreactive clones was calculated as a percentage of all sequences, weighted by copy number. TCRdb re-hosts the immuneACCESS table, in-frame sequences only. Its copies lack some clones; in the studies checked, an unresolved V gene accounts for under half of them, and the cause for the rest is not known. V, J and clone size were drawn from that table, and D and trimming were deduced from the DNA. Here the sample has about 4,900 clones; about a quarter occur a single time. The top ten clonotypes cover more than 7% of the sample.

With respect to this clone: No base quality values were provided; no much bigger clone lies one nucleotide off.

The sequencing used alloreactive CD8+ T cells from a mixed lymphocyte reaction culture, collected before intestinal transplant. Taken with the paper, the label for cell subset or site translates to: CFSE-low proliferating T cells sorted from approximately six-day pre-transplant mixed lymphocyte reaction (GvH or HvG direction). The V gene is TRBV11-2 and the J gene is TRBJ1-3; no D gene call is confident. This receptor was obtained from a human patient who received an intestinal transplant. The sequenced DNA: TGTGCCAGCAGCTTACAGCCTGGAAACACCATATATTTT. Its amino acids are CASSLQPGNTIYF.